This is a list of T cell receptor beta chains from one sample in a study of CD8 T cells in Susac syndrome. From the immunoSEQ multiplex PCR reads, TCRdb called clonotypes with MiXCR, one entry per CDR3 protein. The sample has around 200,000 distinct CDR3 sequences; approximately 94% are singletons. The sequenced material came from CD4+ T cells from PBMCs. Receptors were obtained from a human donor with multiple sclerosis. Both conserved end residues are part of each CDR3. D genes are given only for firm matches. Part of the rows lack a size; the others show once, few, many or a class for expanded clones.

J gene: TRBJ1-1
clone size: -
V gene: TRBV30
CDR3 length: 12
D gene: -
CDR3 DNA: TGTGCCTGGAGTGCAGGGGAAACTGAAGCTTTCTTT
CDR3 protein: CAWSAGETEAFF

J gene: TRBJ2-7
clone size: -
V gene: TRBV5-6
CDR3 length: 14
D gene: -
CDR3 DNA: TGTGCCAGCAGCTCTGTCCTAGAGTCACGCGAGCAGTACTTC
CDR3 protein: CASSSVLESREQYF

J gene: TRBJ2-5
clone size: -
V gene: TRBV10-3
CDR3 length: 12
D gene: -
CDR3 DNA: TGTGCCATCAGTACAGAACAAGAGACCCAGTACTTC
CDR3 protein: CAISTEQETQYF

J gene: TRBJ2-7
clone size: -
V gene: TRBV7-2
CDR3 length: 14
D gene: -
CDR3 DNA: TGTGCCAGCAGCTTAGACTTAGCCACCTACGAGCAGTACTTC
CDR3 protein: CASSLDLATYEQYF

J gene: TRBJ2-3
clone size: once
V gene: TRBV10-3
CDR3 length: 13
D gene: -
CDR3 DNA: TGTGCCACCGGCCGGGACTCTACAGATACGCAGTATTTT
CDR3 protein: CATGRDSTDTQYF

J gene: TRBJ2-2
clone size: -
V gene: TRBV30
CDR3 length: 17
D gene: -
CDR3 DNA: TGTGCCTGGGCCCCTGAGGTAGGGACATTGGGCGCCGGGGAGCTGTTTTTT
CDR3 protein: CAWAPEVGTLGAGELFF

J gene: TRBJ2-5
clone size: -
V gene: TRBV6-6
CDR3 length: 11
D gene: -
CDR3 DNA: TGTGCCAGCAGCCAGACAGAGACCCAGTACTTC
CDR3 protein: CASSQTETQYF

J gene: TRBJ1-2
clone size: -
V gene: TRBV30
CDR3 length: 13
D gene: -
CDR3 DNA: TGTGCCTGGAGGCCGGACGTGAGCTATGGCTACACCTTC
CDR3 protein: CAWRPDVSYGYTF

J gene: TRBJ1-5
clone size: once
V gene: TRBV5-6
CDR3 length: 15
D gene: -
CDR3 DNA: TGTGCCAGCAGCTTGTTAGCGGCTATCAATCAGCCCCAGCATTTT
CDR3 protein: CASSLLAAINQPQHF

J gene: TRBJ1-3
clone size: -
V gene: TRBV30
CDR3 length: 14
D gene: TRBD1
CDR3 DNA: TGTGCCTGGAGTGGTCAGGGGGCGAGAAACACCATATATTTT
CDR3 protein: CAWSGQGARNTIYF

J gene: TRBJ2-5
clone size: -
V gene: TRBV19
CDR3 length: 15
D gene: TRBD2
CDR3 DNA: TGTGCCAGTAGTTACCGAGCGGGGACCCAAGAGACCCAGTACTTC
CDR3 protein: CASSYRAGTQETQYF

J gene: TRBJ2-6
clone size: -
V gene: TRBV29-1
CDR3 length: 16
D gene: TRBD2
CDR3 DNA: TGCAGCGTTTCCTCCCCGCGGGGGGCTGGGGCCAACGTCCTGACTTTC
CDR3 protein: CSVSSPRGAGANVLTF

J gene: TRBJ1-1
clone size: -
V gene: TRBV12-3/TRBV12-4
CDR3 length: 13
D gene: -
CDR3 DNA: TGTGCCAGCAGGCTATCAGGGAACACTGAAGCTTTCTTT
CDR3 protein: CASRLSGNTEAFF

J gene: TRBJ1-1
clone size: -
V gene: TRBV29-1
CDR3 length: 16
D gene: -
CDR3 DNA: TGCAGCGTTGACAACCCCGCCGCGGACTGGCTCACTGAAGCTTTCTTT
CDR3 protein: CSVDNPAADWLTEAFF

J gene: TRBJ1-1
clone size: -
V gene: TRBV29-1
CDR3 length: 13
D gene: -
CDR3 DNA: TGCAGCGTTGGGGGCAGCCTGAACACTGAAGCTTTCTTT
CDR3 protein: CSVGGSLNTEAFF

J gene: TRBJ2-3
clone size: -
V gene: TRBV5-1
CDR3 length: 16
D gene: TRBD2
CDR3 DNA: TGCGCCAGCAGCGTAAGGACTAGCGGGGGGGCAGATACGCAGTATTTT
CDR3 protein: CASSVRTSGGADTQYF

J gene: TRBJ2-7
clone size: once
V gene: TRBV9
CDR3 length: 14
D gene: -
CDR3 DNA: TGTGCCAGCAGCGTAGAGCTAGGCCAGGGGGAGCAGTACTTC
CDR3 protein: CASSVELGQGEQYF

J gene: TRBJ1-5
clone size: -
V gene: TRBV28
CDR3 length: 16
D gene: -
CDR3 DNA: TGTGCCAGCACCCGAAAGATGTGGGGAGGCAATCAGCCCCAGCATTTT
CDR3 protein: CASTRKMWGGNQPQHF

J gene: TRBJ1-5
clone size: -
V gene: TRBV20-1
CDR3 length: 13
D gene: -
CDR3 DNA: TGCAGTGCAAAGAGGTATAGCAATCAGCCCCAGCATTTT
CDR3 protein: CSAKRYSNQPQHF

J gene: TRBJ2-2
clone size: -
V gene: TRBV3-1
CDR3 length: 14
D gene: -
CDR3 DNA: TGTGCCAGCAGCCAACTACAGGGAGGCGGGGAGCTGTTTTTT
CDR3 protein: CASSQLQGGGELFF

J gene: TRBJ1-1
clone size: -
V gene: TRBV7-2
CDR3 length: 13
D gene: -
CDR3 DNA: TGTGCCAGCAGCTCAACGGACCGACAGCCGGCTTTCTTT
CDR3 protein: CASSSTDRQPAFF

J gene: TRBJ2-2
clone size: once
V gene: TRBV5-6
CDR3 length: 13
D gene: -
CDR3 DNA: TGTGCCAGCAGCGCGAGGAGGGCCGGGGAGCTGTTTTTT
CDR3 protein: CASSARRAGELFF

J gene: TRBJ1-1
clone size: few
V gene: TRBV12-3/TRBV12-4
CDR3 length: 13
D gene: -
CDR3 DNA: TGTGCCAGCAGTTTATGGGTGAACACTGAAGCTTTCTTT
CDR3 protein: CASSLWVNTEAFF

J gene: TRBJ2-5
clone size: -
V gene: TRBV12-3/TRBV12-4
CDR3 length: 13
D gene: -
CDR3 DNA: TGTGCCAGCAGTTTTGGGCGGAGGGAGACCCAGTACTTC
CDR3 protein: CASSFGRRETQYF

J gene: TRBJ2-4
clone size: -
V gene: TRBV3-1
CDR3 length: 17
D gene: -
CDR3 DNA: TGTGCCAGCAGCTTACACTCTGGGACCGCAGCCCAAAACATTCAGTACTTC
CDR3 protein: CASSLHSGTAAQNIQYF

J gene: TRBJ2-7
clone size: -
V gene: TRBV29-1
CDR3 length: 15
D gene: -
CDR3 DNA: TGCAGCGTTGAAGCGGTCTCAGGCCGAACCTACGAGCAGTACTTC
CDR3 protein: CSVEAVSGRTYEQYF

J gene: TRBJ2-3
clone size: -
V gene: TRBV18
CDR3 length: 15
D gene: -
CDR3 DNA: TGTGCCAGCTCACCCCTAGGCGGCATCCCAGATACGCAGTATTTT
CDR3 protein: CASSPLGGIPDTQYF

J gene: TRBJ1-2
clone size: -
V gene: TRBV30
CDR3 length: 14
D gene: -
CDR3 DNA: TGTGCCTGGTCCGGGGGTCCGATACTAAATGGCTACACCTTC
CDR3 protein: CAWSGGPILNGYTF

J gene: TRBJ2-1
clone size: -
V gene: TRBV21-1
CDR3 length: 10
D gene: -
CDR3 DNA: TGTGCCAGCAGACCGAGTGAGCAGTTCTTC
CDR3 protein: CASRPSEQFF

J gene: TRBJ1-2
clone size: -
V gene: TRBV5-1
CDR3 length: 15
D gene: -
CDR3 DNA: TGCGCCAGCAGCCTCGGGACGGGGGCGCGATATGGCTACACCTTC
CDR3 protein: CASSLGTGARYGYTF

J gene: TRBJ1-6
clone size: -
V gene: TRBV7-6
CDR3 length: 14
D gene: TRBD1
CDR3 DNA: TGTGCCAGCAGACTGACAGGGAAGGGATCACCCCTCCACTTT
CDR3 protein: CASRLTGKGSPLHF

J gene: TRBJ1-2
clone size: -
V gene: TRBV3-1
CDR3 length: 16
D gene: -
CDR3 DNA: TGTGCCAGCAGCCAAGATTTAAGTGGGGAATCCTTGGGCTACACCTTC
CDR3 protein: CASSQDLSGESLGYTF

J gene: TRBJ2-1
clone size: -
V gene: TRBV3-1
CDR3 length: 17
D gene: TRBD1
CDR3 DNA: TGTGCCAGCAGCCAAGTACTTCGGGACAGGAGATACAATGAGCAGTTCTTC
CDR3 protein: CASSQVLRDRRYNEQFF

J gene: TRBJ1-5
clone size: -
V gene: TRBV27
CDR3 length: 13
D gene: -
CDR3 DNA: TGTGCCAGCAGTTTACGGGCGGGTCAGCCCCAGCATTTT
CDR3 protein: CASSLRAGQPQHF

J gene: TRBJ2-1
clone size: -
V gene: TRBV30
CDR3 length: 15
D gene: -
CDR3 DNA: TGTGCCTGGACCCGTGGGGGCTCAGAGGTCAATGAGCAGTTCTTC
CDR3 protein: CAWTRGGSEVNEQFF

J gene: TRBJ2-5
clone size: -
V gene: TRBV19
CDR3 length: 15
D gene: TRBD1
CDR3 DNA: TGTGCCAGTAGTATAGTCCAGGGGGTCGGGGAGACCCAGTACTTC
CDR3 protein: CASSIVQGVGETQYF

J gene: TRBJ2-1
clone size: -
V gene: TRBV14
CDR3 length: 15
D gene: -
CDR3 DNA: TGTGCCAGCAGCCGAAGACAGGTAGTACGCAATGAGCAGTTCTTC
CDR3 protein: CASSRRQVVRNEQFF

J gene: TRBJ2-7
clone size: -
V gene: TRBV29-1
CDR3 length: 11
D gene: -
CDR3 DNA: TGCAGCGTTGCAGGGTCCTACGAGCAGTACTTC
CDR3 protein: CSVAGSYEQYF

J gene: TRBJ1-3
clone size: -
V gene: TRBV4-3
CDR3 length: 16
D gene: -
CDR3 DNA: TGCGCCAGCAGCCAAGATTACCGGGCCGCTGGAAACACCATATATTTT
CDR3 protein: CASSQDYRAAGNTIYF

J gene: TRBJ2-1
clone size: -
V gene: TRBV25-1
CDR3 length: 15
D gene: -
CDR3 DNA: TGTGCCAGTAGTCGAAGAGGGAGCTCCTACAATGAGCAGTTCTTC
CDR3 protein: CASSRRGSSYNEQFF

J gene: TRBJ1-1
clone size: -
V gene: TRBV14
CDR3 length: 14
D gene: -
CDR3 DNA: TGTGCCAGCAGCCAAGCAGCGCACGTTGCTGAAGCTTTCTTT
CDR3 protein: CASSQAAHVAEAFF

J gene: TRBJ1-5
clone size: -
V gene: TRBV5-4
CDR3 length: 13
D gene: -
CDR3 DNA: TGTGCCAGCAGCTTGGGGGTCGATCAGCCCCAGCATTTT
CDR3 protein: CASSLGVDQPQHF

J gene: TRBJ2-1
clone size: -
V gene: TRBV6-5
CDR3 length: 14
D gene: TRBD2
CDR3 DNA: TGTGCCACCAAGCCGGGGGGGGACTACAATGAGCAGTTCTTC
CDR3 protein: CATKPGGDYNEQFF

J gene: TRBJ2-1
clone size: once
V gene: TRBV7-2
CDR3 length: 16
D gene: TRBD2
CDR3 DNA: TGTGCCAGCAGCTCGCAACCGGGACTAGCGTCGAATGAGCAGTTCTTC
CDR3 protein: CASSSQPGLASNEQFF

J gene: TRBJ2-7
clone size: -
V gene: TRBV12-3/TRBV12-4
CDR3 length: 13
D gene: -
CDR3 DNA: TGTGCCAGCAGTTCGACGCAGCACTACGAGCAGTACTTC
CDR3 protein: CASSSTQHYEQYF

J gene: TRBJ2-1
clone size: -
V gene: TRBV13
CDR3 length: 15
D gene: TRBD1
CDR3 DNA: TGTGCCAGCAGCTTAGAGGGGACAGGGGACAATGAGCAGTTCTTC
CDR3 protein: CASSLEGTGDNEQFF

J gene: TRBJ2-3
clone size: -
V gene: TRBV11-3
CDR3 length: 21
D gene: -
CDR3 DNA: TGTGCCAGCAGCTTACTGCGAACCACTGTTTCAGGCGGGGAGAGCACAGATACGCAGTATTTT
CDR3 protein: CASSLLRTTVSGGESTDTQYF

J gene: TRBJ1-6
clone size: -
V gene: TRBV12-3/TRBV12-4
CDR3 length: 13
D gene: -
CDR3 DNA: TGTGCCAGCAGCAAGGGTGCTCATTCACCCCTCCACTTT
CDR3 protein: CASSKGAHSPLHF

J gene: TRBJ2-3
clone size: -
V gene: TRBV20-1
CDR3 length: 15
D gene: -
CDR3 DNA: TGCAGTGCTAGAGAAGCCGCGGGGCCAGGAGATACGCAGTATTTT
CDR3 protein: CSAREAAGPGDTQYF

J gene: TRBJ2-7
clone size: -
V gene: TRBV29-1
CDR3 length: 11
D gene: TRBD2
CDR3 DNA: TGCAGCGTAAGTACTAGCGACGAGCAGTACTTC
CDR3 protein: CSVSTSDEQYF

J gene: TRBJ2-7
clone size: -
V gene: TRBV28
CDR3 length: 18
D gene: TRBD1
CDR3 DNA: TGTGCCAGCAGTTTGTTCGAAATCCGGGACAGGGGGCGAAGGGAGCAGTACTTC
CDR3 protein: CASSLFEIRDRGRREQYF

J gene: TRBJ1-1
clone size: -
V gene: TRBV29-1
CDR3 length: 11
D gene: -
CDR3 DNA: TGCAGCGTTACGCGAGACACAAAAGCTTTCTTT
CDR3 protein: CSVTRDTKAFF

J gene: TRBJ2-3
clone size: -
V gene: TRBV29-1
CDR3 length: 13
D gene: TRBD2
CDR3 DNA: TGCAGCGTTGACAGCGGGGGGTCAGATACGCAGTATTTT
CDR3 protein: CSVDSGGSDTQYF

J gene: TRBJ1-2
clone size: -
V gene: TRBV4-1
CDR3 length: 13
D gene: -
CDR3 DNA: TGCGCCAGCAGCCAAGATTACCTCTATGGCTACACCTTC
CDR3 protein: CASSQDYLYGYTF

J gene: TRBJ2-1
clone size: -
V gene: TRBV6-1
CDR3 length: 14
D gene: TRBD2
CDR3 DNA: TGTGCCAGCAGGGGAGCGGGGGGGCCCAATGAGCAGTTCTTC
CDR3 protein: CASRGAGGPNEQFF

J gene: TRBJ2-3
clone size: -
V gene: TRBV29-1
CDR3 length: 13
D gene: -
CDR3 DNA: TGCAGCGTTGAATTCCAGGGTGGAGATACGCAGTATTTT
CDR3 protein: CSVEFQGGDTQYF

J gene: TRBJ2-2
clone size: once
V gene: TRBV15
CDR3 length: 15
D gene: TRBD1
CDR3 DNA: TGTGCCACCAGCTGGGGACAGGGGAATCACGGGGAGCTGTTTTTT
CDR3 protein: CATSWGQGNHGELFF

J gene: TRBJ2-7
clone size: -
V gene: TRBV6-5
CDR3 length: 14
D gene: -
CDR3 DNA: TGTGCCAGCAGCTTCCAAGGGGCCCAGGGGGAGCAGTACTTC
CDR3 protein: CASSFQGAQGEQYF

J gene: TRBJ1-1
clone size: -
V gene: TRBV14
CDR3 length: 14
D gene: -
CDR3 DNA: TGTGCCAGCAGCACATTACGGACGGCATTTGAAGCTTTCTTT
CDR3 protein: CASSTLRTAFEAFF